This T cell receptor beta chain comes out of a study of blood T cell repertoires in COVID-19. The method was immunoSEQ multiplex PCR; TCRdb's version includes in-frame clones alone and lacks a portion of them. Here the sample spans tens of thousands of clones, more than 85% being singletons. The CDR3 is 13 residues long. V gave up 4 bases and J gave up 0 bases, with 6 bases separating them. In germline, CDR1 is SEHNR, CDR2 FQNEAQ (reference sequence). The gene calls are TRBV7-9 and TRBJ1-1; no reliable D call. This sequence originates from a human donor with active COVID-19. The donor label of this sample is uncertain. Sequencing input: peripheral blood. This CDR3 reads CASSWEVNTEAFF. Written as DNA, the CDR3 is TGTGCCAGCAGCTGGGAGGTGAACACTGAAGCTTTCTTT.